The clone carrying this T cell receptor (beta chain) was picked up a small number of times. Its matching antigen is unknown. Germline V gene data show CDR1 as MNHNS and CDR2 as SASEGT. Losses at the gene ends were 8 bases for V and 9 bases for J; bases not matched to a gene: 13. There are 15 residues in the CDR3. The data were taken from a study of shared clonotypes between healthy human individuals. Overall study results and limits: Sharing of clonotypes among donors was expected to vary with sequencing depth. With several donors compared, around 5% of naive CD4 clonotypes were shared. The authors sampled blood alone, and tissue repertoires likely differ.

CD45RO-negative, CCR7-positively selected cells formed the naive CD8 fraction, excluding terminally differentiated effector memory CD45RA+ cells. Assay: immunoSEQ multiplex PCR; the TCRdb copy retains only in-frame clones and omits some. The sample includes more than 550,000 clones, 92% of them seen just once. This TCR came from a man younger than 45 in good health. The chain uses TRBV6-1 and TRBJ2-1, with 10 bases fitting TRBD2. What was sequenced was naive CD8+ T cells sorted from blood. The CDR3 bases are TGTGCCAGCGATACCTTAGCGGGAGGTCCCTCTGAGCAGTTCTTC. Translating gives CASDTLAGGPSEQFF.